Each of the 5 T cell receptor beta chains below was sequenced from the same sample in a study of response to subunit inactivated influenza vaccine. MiXCR, applied by TCRdb to the RT-PCR reads, yields one record per CDR3 protein. The sample holds more than 600,000 distinct CDR3 sequences, about 18% seen once. Specimen: PBMCs from blood, collected less than 6 days after vaccination. The receptors shown here come from a man in his fifties who received an inactivated influenza vaccine.

A word on this clonotype: A much larger clone differs by one base, so this may be a read error. This chain links TRBV24-1 with TRBJ2-5; D unclear. The CDR3 is 13 residues long. Germline CDR1 reads KGHDR; CDR2 reads SFDVKD. The CDR3 protein is CATSDSYQGTQYF. The DNA for the CDR3 is TGTGCCACCAGTGACTCGTACCAAGGGACCCAGTACTTC.

The sample holds a few counts of this clonotype. J is TRBJ2-7 and V is TRBV20-1, with no clear D. Germline V gene lookup returns CDR1 DFQATT and CDR2 SNEGSKA (reference sequence). V gave up 3 bases and J gave up 1 base, with 13 bases separating them. The CDR3 covers 14 residues. This CDR3 reads CSASKPAPSYEQYF. The CDR3 bases are TGCAGTGCTAGTAAGCCAGCTCCATCCTACGAGCAGTACTTC.

V and J are TRBV20-1 and TRBJ1-4, with D unclear. CDR3 size: 14 residues. The V end was cut by 1 base, the J end by 11 bases, with 17 bases between. The germline CDR1 and CDR2 sequences are DFQATT and SNEGSKA (reference sequence). CDR3 DNA sequence: TGCAGTGCTAGAGTAGAGAGGTTTAGTGGGAAACTGTTTTTT. Translated: CSARVERFSGKLFF.

The chain joins TRBV30 to TRBJ2-6, with TRBD1 identical over 11 bases. V lost 2 bases, J lost 2 bases, and 8 bases stayed unmatched. The CDR3 loop spans 18 amino acids. Germline assignment: CDR1 GTSNPN and CDR2 SVGIG (reference sequence). Written as DNA, the CDR3 is TGTGCCTGGAGTATTGCGTGGGACAGGGGGACTGGGGCCAACGTCCTGACTTTC. Translation gives CAWSIAWDRGTGANVLTF.

The J gene is TRBJ2-7, the V gene TRBV6-5, with a weak D call TRBD1 (6 bases). Germline loops: CDR1 MNHEY, CDR2 SVGAGI. V gave up 2 bases and J gave up 5 bases, with 10 bases separating them. The CDR3 runs 13 residues. Here the CDR3 DNA reads TGTGCCAGCAGTTACAGAGACAGGAACGAGCAGTACTTC. Residues: CASSYRDRNEQYF.